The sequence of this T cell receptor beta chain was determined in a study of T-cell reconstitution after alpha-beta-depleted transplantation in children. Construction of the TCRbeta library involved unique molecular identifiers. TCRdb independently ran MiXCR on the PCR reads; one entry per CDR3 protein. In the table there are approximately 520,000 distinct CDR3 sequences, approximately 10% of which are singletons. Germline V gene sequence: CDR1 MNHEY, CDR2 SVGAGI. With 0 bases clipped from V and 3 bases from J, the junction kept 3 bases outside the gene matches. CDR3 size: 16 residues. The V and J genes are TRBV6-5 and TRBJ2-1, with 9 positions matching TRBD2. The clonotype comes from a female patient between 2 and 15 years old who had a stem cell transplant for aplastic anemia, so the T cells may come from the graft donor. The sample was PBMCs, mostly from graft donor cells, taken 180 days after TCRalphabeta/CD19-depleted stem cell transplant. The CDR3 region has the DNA TGTGCCAGCAGTTACTCGCTAGCGGGGCACTACAATGAGCAGTTCTTC. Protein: CASSYSLAGHYNEQFF.